This paragraph covers one TCR beta chain sequence. Its target is not known. This entry is derived from a study of shared clonotypes between healthy human individuals. Looking at the study overall: Each donor's CD8 memory used one plate, CD8 naive two, each CD4 subset three. General study results and limits: When compared with the clonotypes that were shared by all four sorted-subset donors, the non-shared clonotypes turned out to have lower generation probabilities. Sharing across four donors was highest in naive CD4 (around 5%) and lowest in memory CD8 (around 0.4%).

The ends lost 0 bases at V and 3 bases at J; junction bases unmatched: 11. Germline CDR1 reads SGHRS; CDR2 reads YFSETQ. This CDR3 is built from 18 residues. The test was conducted at deep level. The protocol was immunoSEQ multiplex PCR, while the TCRdb copy is restricted to in-frame clones and leaves out a portion. The top ten hold about 1.1% of the sample, which has some 2.1 million clones, approximately 95% seen once. The naive CD8 subset, CD45RO-negative cells positively selected for CCR7, excluded terminally differentiated effector memory CD45RA+ cells. The receptor's source is a man aged 18 to 29 in good health. The source material was naive CD8+ T cells sorted from blood. The chain has TRBV5-1 and TRBJ2-4, with TRBD2 identical over 8 bases. CDR3 region: CASSLAAAGERVKNIQYF. The DNA for the CDR3 is TGCGCCAGCAGCTTGGCCGCAGCGGGAGAGCGGGTCAAAAACATTCAGTACTTC.